The clone carrying this T cell receptor beta chain was detected many times. The antigen is not known. The data belong to a study of T cells in Graves' hyperthyroidism and ophthalmopathy. The V gene lost 4 bases and the J gene lost 1 base, with 13 bases spanning the gap. The CDR3 is made up of 15 amino acids. Germline CDR1 is KGHSH and CDR2 is LQKENI. Amplification yielded TCR beta CDR3 regions, with RNA transcripts as the source. HTBI primers were the set used in a first-round RT-PCR of the TCR CDR3. TCRdb re-called the multiplex PCR reads with MiXCR, one entry per CDR3 protein. Among under 350,000 distinct CDR3 sequences listed, about a sixth were seen once. Study findings and constraints: Stable hyperthyroidism was separated from ophthalmopathy by a model based on 13 V-J features.

This rearrangement joins TRBV18 to TRBJ1-2; the D gene is possibly TRBD1 (5 bases). This clonotype was sampled from an older woman with Graves' ophthalmopathy. The sequenced material came from blood. This chain's CDR3 is CASSLLDSINYGYTF. The CDR3 bases are TGTGCCAGCTCACTTCTAGACAGCATTAACTATGGCTACACCTTC.